Following are 32 T cell receptor beta chains from one sample sequenced in a study of metastatic and nonmetastatic thyroid tumors. TCRdb re-analyzed the PCR reads using MiXCR. This table holds about 49,000 clones, roughly 3.9% found once. Patients underwent thyroid surgery, and none had received any treatment before it. The sequenced material came from blood. These receptor sequences come from a female donor with papillary thyroid cancer or a benign thyroid nodule (not recorded which). Some clones in this sample may be carry-over from other donors' samples.

In this sample, this clone turned up a few times. The V gene is TRBV6-1, the J gene TRBJ2-3, with D perhaps TRBD2 (5 bases). V lost 6 bases to trimming and J lost 11 bases, with 18 bases between them. The CDR3 is 13 residues long. Germline assignment: CDR1 MNHNS and CDR2 SASEGT. DNA of the CDR3: TGTGCCAGCAGCCGCCGGCGGGCGGAAGAGCAGTATTTT. It codes for CASSRRRAEEQYF.

This clone appeared many times. The rearrangement joins TRBV6-2 or TRBV6-3 to TRBJ2-7, with TRBD2 as a possible D gene (6 bases). Germline V gene sequence: CDR1 MNHEY, CDR2 SVGEGT. CDR3 size: 13 residues. V dropped 6 bases and J dropped 1 base, with 10 bases sitting between them. The CDR3 nucleotides are TGTGCCAGCAGAGAACTAGCTTCCTACGAGCAGTACTTC. Protein: CASRELASYEQYF.

This clone has a handful of counts. The gene calls are TRBV5-1 and TRBJ2-1, with D possibly matching TRBD1 (6 bases). The CDR3 covers 14 residues. V was shortened by 0 bases and J by 2 bases, with 6 bases between the two germline ends. Germline loops: CDR1 SGHRS, CDR2 YFSETQ. CDR3 sequence reads: CASSLGDTYNEQFF. For the CDR3, the DNA is TGCGCCAGCAGCTTGGGGGACACCTACAATGAGCAGTTCTTC.

This clone was recorded a few times. The rearrangement links TRBV6-1 to TRBJ2-7; no definite D call. The germline V gene encodes CDR1 MNHNS and CDR2 SASEGT. This CDR3 is 15 amino acids long. V lost 3 bases and J lost 4, with 16 bases in between. CDR3 coding DNA: TGTGCCAGCAGTGATGAAAGACTCCACTCATACGAGCAGTACTTC. Translating gives CASSDERLHSYEQYF.

This clone was detected ten times or more. The V and J genes are TRBV18 and TRBJ1-2, with D unclear. Germline loops: CDR1 KGHSH, CDR2 LQKENI. The CDR3 is 14 amino acids. Trimming removed 3 bases at V and 4 bases at J, with 12 bases between. The CDR3 DNA reads TGTGCCAGCTCACCGGACTTGAGTCTCTATGGCTACACCTTC. Protein sequence: CASSPDLSLYGYTF.

Ten or more counts support this clone. V and J are TRBV6-1 and TRBJ1-1; TRBD1 aligns across 7 bases. Germline CDR1 is MNHNS and CDR2 is SASEGT. The CDR3 has 14 residues. The V and J ends lost 6 bases and 4 bases, in that order; junction bases with no gene match: 8. CDR3 residues: CASSPGGMTTEAFF. The CDR3 DNA reads TGTGCCAGCAGCCCAGGGGGAATGACCACTGAAGCTTTCTTT.

This clone was recorded at least ten times. The gene calls are TRBV6-1 and TRBJ2-1, with a tentative D call TRBD2 (6 bases). The CDR3 extends over 13 amino acids. From germline, CDR1 is MNHNS and CDR2 SASEGT. With 5 bases removed from V and 4 bases from J, the gap between germline ends came to 9 bases. CDR3 amino acids: CASSLSGYNEQFF. DNA for the CDR3: TGTGCCAGCAGTCTGAGCGGGTACAATGAGCAGTTCTTC.

This clone has ten or more counts. V gene TRBV11-3 combines with J gene TRBJ2-2; D uncertain. Trimming stripped 5 bases from V and 6 bases from J, with 10 bases between. The CDR3 is made up of 13 amino acids. From germline, CDR1 is SGHNT and CDR2 YENEEA. The CDR3 sequence: CASSHLVAGELFF. CDR3 nucleotides: TGTGCCAGCAGCCATCTAGTTGCCGGGGAGCTGTTTTTT.

This clone was picked up many times. V usage is TRBV6-1 and J usage is TRBJ2-7; 9 bases map to TRBD1. CDR1 and CDR2 from the germline V gene are MNHNS and SASEGT. V was clipped by 5 bases and J by 3 bases; unmatched bases: 5. The CDR3 has 14 residues. CDR3 coding DNA: TGTGCCAGCAGTCGGGACAGGGAATACTACGAGCAGTACTTC. It translates to CASSRDREYYEQYF.

This clone appeared a few times. The genes are TRBV6-1 and TRBJ2-1; D is uncertain. The CDR3 totals 17 residues. Deletions cut 2 bases from V and 4 bases from J, with 18 bases between. CDR1 MNHNS and CDR2 SASEGT come from the germline V gene. The CDR3, as DNA: TGTGCCAGCAGTGAATGGGCCATAGAGAAGTTTTACAATGAGCAGTTCTTC. Translated, it gives CASSEWAIEKFYNEQFF.

This clone appeared a few times. The rearrangement links TRBV5-1 to TRBJ1-5; D perhaps matches TRBD1 (5 bases). The CDR3 sequence is 16 residues long. Germline loops: CDR1 SGHRS, CDR2 YFSETQ. Trimming left V 4 bases short and J 1 base short, with 15 bases between. The CDR3 DNA is TGCGCCAGCAGCCAGGGACCCGGTGGGAGCAATCAGCCCCAGCATTTT. As protein: CASSQGPGGSNQPQHF.

In its sample, this clone was seen a few times. A much larger clone sits a single nucleotide away, making a read error possible. The sample holds other DNA sequences that translate to the same CDR3. This chain uses TRBV30 with TRBJ2-3; 7 bases are a match to TRBD1. The CDR3 spans 12 residues. After removal of 0 bases from V and 15 bases from J, the junction contained 9 bases not matched to a gene. The germline gives CDR1 GTSNPN, CDR2 SVGIG (reference sequence). As DNA, the CDR3 is TGTGCCTGGAGTGTACAACGGGACAGTCGATATTTT. Its protein product is CAWSVQRDSRYF. Full variable domain (outside the CDR3, taken from reference TRBV30 and TRBJ2-3): SQTIHQWPATLVQPVGSPLSLECTVEGTSNPNLYWYRQAAGRGLQLLFYSVGIGQISSEVPQNLSASRPQDRQFILSSKKLLLSDSGFYLCAWSVQRDSRYFGPGTRLTVL.

The sample holds many counts of this clone. The J gene is TRBJ2-5, the V gene TRBV19; 8 nucleotides line up with TRBD2. Germline V gives CDR1 LNHDA, CDR2 SQIVND (reference sequence). The CDR3 totals 13 residues. V lost 7 bases to trimming and J lost 5 bases; unmatched junction nucleotides: 6. The CDR3 DNA reads TGTGCCAGTAAGGGACTAGTTGGGGAGACCCAGTACTTC. Protein product: CASKGLVGETQYF.

This clone was picked up a small number of times. The chain couples TRBV6-6 to TRBJ2-7, with D tentatively TRBD2 (6 bases). The CDR3 runs to 15 residues. The V end lost 1 base, the J end lost 7 bases, and 17 bases lay between the germline ends. Looked up from germline, CDR1 is MNHNY and CDR2 is SVGAGI (reference sequence). CDR3 sequence reads: CASSYYPGRGLEQYF. The CDR3 DNA is TGTGCCAGCAGTTACTATCCCGGCCGGGGGTTGGAGCAGTACTTC.

This clone was detected ten times or more. One junction end does not reproduce the germline sequence, and a read error may be involved. The J gene is TRBJ2-7, the V gene TRBV20-1, with 8 bases identical to TRBD1. The CDR3 totals 17 residues. Looked up from germline, CDR1 is DFQATT and CDR2 is SNEGSKA (reference sequence). CDR3 in amino acids: CSARAARGRNGVGERYF. In nucleotides, the CDR3 is TGCAGTGCTAGAGCGGCCAGGGGGCGGAATGGGGTCGGCGAGCGGTACTTC.

This clone has more than one count but fewer than ten. The rearrangement uses TRBV6-1 and TRBJ2-7; D remains ambiguous. CDR1 and CDR2 from the germline V gene are MNHNS and SASEGT. The CDR3 is made up of 11 amino acids. The germline V and J ends were trimmed by 7 bases and 5 bases, with 9 bases remaining between them. In DNA form, the CDR3 reads TGTGCCAGCACTCATAGCCACGAGCAGTACTTC. It encodes CASTHSHEQYF.

The table lists this clone with many counts. The J gene is TRBJ2-1, the V gene TRBV12-3 or TRBV12-4, with TRBD2 identical over 10 bases. With V trimmed by 7 bases and J by 6 bases, 6 bases remained unmatched. The CDR3 runs 14 residues. The CDR3 nucleotides are TGTGCCAGCAATAAAGCGGGAGGGGCCAATGAGCAGTTCTTC. Translation: CASNKAGGANEQFF.

This chain joins TRBV15 and TRBJ2-2; 11 bases map to TRBD2. Germline trimming cut 4 bases from V and 4 bases from J; bases unmatched to any gene: 14. From germline, CDR1 is LNHNV and CDR2 YYDKDF (reference sequence). The CDR3 runs to 19 residues. CDR3 sequence (DNA): TGTGCCACCAGCATAGAAAGGCCGGGACTAGCGGTCCTCACCGGGGAGCTGTTTTTT. Amino acids: CATSIERPGLAVLTGELFF.

V usage is TRBV6-5 and J usage is TRBJ2-7, with 9 bases lining up with TRBD2. The CDR3 is 15 amino acids. Trimming took 2 bases from V and 4 from J; bases not matched to a gene: 6. Germline lookup yields CDR1 MNHEY and CDR2 SVGAGI. The DNA for the CDR3 is TGTGCCAGCAGTTACGTCCCTAGCGGGAATTACGAGCAGTACTTC. As protein: CASSYVPSGNYEQYF.

This clone has only a few counts. The rearrangement joins TRBV28 to TRBJ1-5; no firm D call. The germline V and J ends were trimmed by 1 base and 7 bases, with 20 bases remaining between them. The germline CDR1 and CDR2 sequences are MDHEN and SYDVKM. The CDR3 length is 17 residues. CDR3 sequence (DNA): TGTGCCAGCAGTTTATTGGCGTTGGGCAGGCCGATCCAGCCCCAGCATTTT. Translating gives CASSLLALGRPIQPQHF.

The table lists this clone with many counts. The V and J genes are TRBV4-1 and TRBJ2-7; TRBD1 agrees at 7 bases. The V gene's germline CDR1 is MGHRA and CDR2 YSYEKL. The CDR3 has 17 residues. Losses at the gene ends were 0 bases for V and 1 base for J; bases not matched to a gene: 9. The CDR3 region is CASSQEVDTGDSYEQYF. The DNA for the CDR3 is TGCGCCAGCAGCCAAGAAGTCGACACAGGGGATTCCTACGAGCAGTACTTC.

This clone was seen at least ten times. Other DNA sequences in this sample translate to the same CDR3. The chain is built from TRBV29-1 and TRBJ1-2, with unresolved D. CDR3 length: 14 amino acids. V was trimmed by 6 bases and J by 2 bases, leaving 16 bases between them. Looked up from germline, CDR1 is SQVTM and CDR2 is ANQGSEA. The CDR3 coding sequence is TGCAGCGTCGGTTGGACGGGGAAAAACTATGGCTACACCTTC. This encodes CSVGWTGKNYGYTF.

In this sample, this clone turned up many times. V gene TRBV30 combines with J gene TRBJ1-5, with D hard to call. V lost 8 bases to trimming and J lost 16 bases, with 18 bases between them. This CDR3 has 10 residues. Germline loops: CDR1 GTSNPN, CDR2 SVGIG (reference sequence). The chain's CDR3 is CATFHGFEHF. CDR3 nucleotides: TGTGCCACCTTCCACGGGTTCGAACATTTT.

This clone was counted ten times or more. This chain links TRBV20-1 with TRBJ2-1; unclear D gene. Germline lookup yields CDR1 DFQATT and CDR2 SNEGSKA (reference sequence). Trimming stripped 5 bases from V and 7 bases from J, with 9 bases between. The CDR3 consists of 11 residues. The chain's CDR3 is CSASQQNEQFF. The CDR3, as DNA: TGCAGTGCTTCTCAGCAGAATGAGCAGTTCTTC.

This clone was counted many times. The genes are TRBV6-2 or TRBV6-3 and TRBJ2-3; the D is unclear. The V gene lost 2 bases and the J gene lost 6 bases, with 12 bases spanning the gap. CDR1 and CDR2 (germline): MNHEY, SVGEGT. This CDR3 region has 14 residues. In DNA form, the CDR3 reads TGTGCCAGCAGTTACGCTCTGGGCCCCGATACGCAGTATTTT. Its protein is CASSYALGPDTQYF.

This clone was seen repeatedly, ten times or more. The V and J genes are TRBV2 and TRBJ2-5; D is uncertain. V dropped 0 bases and J dropped 3 bases, with 5 bases sitting between them. This CDR3 spans 13 amino acids. Germline values: CDR1 SNHLY, CDR2 FYNNEI. The CDR3 reads CASSEAVEETQYF. The CDR3 nucleotides read TGTGCCAGCAGTGAAGCGGTAGAAGAGACCCAGTACTTC.

The rearrangement joins TRBV20-1 to TRBJ2-6; D may correspond to TRBD1 or TRBD2 (5 bases each). Germline V gives CDR1 DFQATT, CDR2 SNEGSKA (reference sequence). Deletions cut 3 bases from V and 2 bases from J, with 17 bases between. The CDR3 is made up of 17 amino acids. CDR3 sequence (DNA): TGCAGTGCTAGGGTAGGACTCAGAGGGGCTGGGGCCAACGTCCTGACTTTC. Translating gives CSARVGLRGAGANVLTF.

The sample holds a few counts of this clone. The CDR3 reads CASSLTINNEQFF. The CDR3 coding sequence is TGTGCCAGCAGCTTAACGATCAACAATGAGCAGTTCTTC. The rearrangement joins TRBV7-3 to TRBJ2-1, with D unclear. Germline V gene lookup returns CDR1 SGHTA and CDR2 FQGTGA. The CDR3 length is 13 residues. Trimming removed 0 bases from V and 5 bases from J, with 5 bases in between. Full variable domain (remainder filled in from reference TRBV7-3 and TRBJ2-1): GAGVSQTPSNKVTEKGKYVELRCDPISGHTALYWYRQSLGQGPEFLIYFQGTGAADDSGLPNDRFFAVRPEGSVSTLKIQRTERGDSAVYLCASSLTINNEQFFGPGTRLTVL.

This clone was counted ten times or more. The V and J genes are TRBV30 and TRBJ2-7; no reliable D call. Trimming removed 3 bases from V and 5 bases from J, with 14 bases in between. This CDR3 contains 13 residues. Germline V gives CDR1 GTSNPN, CDR2 SVGIG (reference sequence). CDR3 in DNA: TGTGCCTGGAGACGGGCCCCAGGAAACGAGCAGTACTTC. This gives the protein CAWRRAPGNEQYF. Full variable domain (outside the CDR3, taken from reference TRBV30 and TRBJ2-7): SQTIHQWPATLVQPVGSPLSLECTVEGTSNPNLYWYRQAAGRGLQLLFYSVGIGQISSEVPQNLSASRPQDRQFILSSKKLLLSDSGFYLCAWRRAPGNEQYFGPGTRLTVT.

The chain is built from TRBV11-2 and TRBJ2-5; D not resolved. CDR3 size: 16 residues. V shed 5 bases and J shed 3 bases, with 19 bases lying between them. Germline V lookup: CDR1 SGHAT, CDR2 FQNNGV. CDR3 in amino acids: CASSVRLGVRKETQYF. CDR3 bases: TGTGCCAGCAGCGTTCGTCTAGGAGTCCGCAAAGAGACCCAGTACTTC. The whole variable domain, remainder taken from reference TRBV11-2 and TRBJ2-5, is EAGVAQSPRYKIIEKRQSVAFWCNPISGHATLYWYQQILGQGPKLLIQFQNNGVVDDSQLPKDRFSAERLKGVDSTLKIQPAKLEDSAVYLCASSVRLGVRKETQYFGPGTRLLVL.

This clone was picked up a small number of times. The chain has TRBV15 and TRBJ2-1; TRBD2 matches at 11 bases. Germline V gives CDR1 LNHNV, CDR2 YYDKDF (reference sequence). The CDR3 has 16 amino acids. V was clipped by 3 bases and J by 10 bases; unmatched bases: 11. The CDR3 is CATSSPGVAGGLEQFF. The CDR3 nucleotides are TGTGCCACCAGCAGCCCCGGGGTAGCGGGAGGGCTCGAGCAGTTCTTC.

Many counts were recorded for this clone. This sequence joins TRBV7-9 and TRBJ1-2, with 7 bases lining up with TRBD1. Trimming removed 5 bases from V and 6 bases from J; junction bases left unmatched: 12. The V gene's germline CDR1 is SEHNR and CDR2 FQNEAQ (reference sequence). The CDR3 spans 15 residues. CDR3 residues: CASSRRTGGENGYTF. Here the CDR3 DNA reads TGTGCCAGCAGCCGAAGGACAGGAGGGGAGAATGGCTACACCTTC.